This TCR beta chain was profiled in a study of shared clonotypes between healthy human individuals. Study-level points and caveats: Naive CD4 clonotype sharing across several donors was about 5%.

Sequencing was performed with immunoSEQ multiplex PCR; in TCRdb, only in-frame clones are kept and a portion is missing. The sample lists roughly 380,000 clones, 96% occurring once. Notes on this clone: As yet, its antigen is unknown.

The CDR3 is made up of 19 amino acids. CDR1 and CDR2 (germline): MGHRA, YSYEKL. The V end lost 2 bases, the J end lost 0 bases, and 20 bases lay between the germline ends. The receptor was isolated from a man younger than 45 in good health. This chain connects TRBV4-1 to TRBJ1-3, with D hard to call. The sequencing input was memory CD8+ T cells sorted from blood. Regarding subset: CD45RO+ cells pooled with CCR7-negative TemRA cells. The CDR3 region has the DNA TGCGCCAGCAGCCAAATAATTCTGTCTAGCCTGACCTCTGGAAACACCATATATTTT. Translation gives CASSQIILSSLTSGNTIYF.